Listed below are T cell receptor beta chains from one sample, sequenced in a study of T cells in Graves' hyperthyroidism and ophthalmopathy. TCRdb passed the multiplex PCR reads through MiXCR, listing each CDR3 protein once. The sample has fewer than 900,000 distinct CDR3 sequences, roughly a sixth seen once. Sequenced sample: blood. Receptors originate from a woman aged 45-65 years with Graves' hyperthyroidism that later progressed to Graves' ophthalmopathy. CDR3s include the opening cysteine and the closing phenylalanine or tryptophan. Fields, in order: clone size, J gene, D gene, V gene, CDR3 protein, CDR3 DNA. D genes are given only for firm matches. Some rows have no size entry. The others give once, few or many, or a class for an expanded clone.

>few|TRBJ1-2|-|TRBV12-3/TRBV12-4
CASSFTINYGYTF
TGTGCCAGCAGTTTCACGATAAACTATGGCTACACCTTC
>-|TRBJ1-1|TRBD1|TRBV5-4
CASSSPGGRDTEAFF
TGTGCCAGCAGCTCGCCAGGGGGACGAGACACTGAAGCTTTCTTT
>few|TRBJ2-3|-|TRBV6-1
CASSEFGSGVETDTQYF
TGTGCCAGCAGTGAATTTGGGTCAGGCGTAGAGACAGATACGCAGTATTTT
>many|TRBJ2-1|TRBD2|TRBV11-2
CASSLEPAGWDNEQFF
TGTGCCAGCAGCTTAGAACCAGCGGGATGGGACAATGAGCAGTTCTTC
>many|TRBJ2-7|TRBD2|TRBV20-1
CSARTSETYEQYF
TGCAGTGCGAGGACTAGCGAAACGTACGAGCAGTACTTC
>-|TRBJ2-3|TRBD2|TRBV15
CATSSFALAGEDTQYF
TGTGCCACCAGCAGCTTCGCGCTAGCGGGGGAAGATACGCAGTATTTT
>few|TRBJ2-5|-|TRBV20-1
CSARNVRDFQETQYF
TGCAGTGCTAGAAACGTCCGGGACTTCCAAGAGACCCAGTACTTC
>-|TRBJ2-1|TRBD1|TRBV10-2
CASRLRDRGQEFF
TGCGCCAGCAGGCTCCGGGACAGGGGTCAGGAGTTCTTC
>-|TRBJ2-1|TRBD2|TRBV5-1
CASSWTSGRSDEQFF
TGCGCCAGCAGCTGGACTAGCGGGCGGAGCGATGAGCAGTTCTTC
>few|TRBJ1-2|-|TRBV4-3
CASTLVVGTVNYDYTF
TGCGCCAGCACCCTGGTTGTCGGGACGGTTAACTATGACTACACCTTC
>-|TRBJ1-6|TRBD1|TRBV27
CASSAGTGYSPLHF
TGTGCCAGCAGCGCCGGGACAGGGTACTCACCCCTCCACTTT
>few|TRBJ2-5|-|TRBV20-1
CSARLGHQETQYF
TGCAGTGCAAGACTAGGCCATCAAGAGACCCAGTACTTC
>few|TRBJ1-4|-|TRBV10-3
CAISEFSGHLMGEKLFF
TGTGCCATCAGTGAGTTTTCGGGACACCTCATGGGTGAAAAACTGTTTTTT
>many|TRBJ2-7|-|TRBV13
CASSSSGTISYEQYF
TGTGCCAGCAGTTCGTCCGGGACCATCTCCTACGAGCAGTACTTC
>-|TRBJ1-2|-|TRBV19
CASTGVGIYGYTF
TGTGCCAGTACAGGAGTCGGTATCTATGGCTACACCTTC
>many|TRBJ2-5|TRBD2|TRBV12-3/TRBV12-4
CASSEVAGAGETQYF
TGTGCCAGCAGTGAAGTAGCGGGGGCGGGGGAGACCCAGTACTTC
>-|TRBJ1-5|-|TRBV19
CASSSQGPGQPQHF
TGTGCCAGTAGCTCGCAGGGGCCGGGGCAGCCCCAGCATTTT
>-|TRBJ1-1|-|TRBV20-1
CSARRRTQNTEAFF
TGCAGTGCTAGACGTCGGACACAGAACACTGAAGCTTTCTTT
>-|TRBJ2-3|-|TRBV6-1
CASSPSGGRYSTDTQYF
TGTGCCAGCAGTCCCTCGGGGGGCCGATATAGCACAGATACGCAGTATTTT
>-|TRBJ2-5|-|TRBV2
CASRVRRIQETQYF
TGTGCCAGCAGGGTTAGGCGGATCCAAGAGACCCAGTACTTC
>-|TRBJ1-5|-|TRBV6-1
CASTSRVSGAGQPQHF
TGTGCCAGCACCAGTAGAGTTTCAGGGGCGGGTCAGCCCCAGCATTTT
>-|TRBJ1-5|-|TRBV20-1
CSARAHSTSNQPQHF
TGCAGTGCTAGAGCGCACAGCACGAGCAATCAGCCCCAGCATTTT
>-|TRBJ2-4|-|TRBV7-2
CASQQFTKNIQYF
TGTGCCAGCCAACAATTTACCAAAAACATTCAGTACTTC
>-|TRBJ2-1|-|TRBV15
CATSRAQGQDEQFF
TGTGCCACCAGCAGAGCCCAGGGTCAAGATGAGCAGTTCTTC
>-|TRBJ2-3|TRBD2|TRBV4-1
CASRPGLAGGITDTQYF
TGCGCCAGCAGACCCGGACTAGCGGGGGGCATCACAGATACGCAGTATTTT
>many|TRBJ1-1|TRBD1|TRBV30
CAWSGLDRRNTEAFF
TGTGCCTGGAGTGGCTTGGACAGGCGGAACACTGAAGCTTTCTTT
>many|TRBJ2-2|-|TRBV12-5
CASGLVQGNTGELFF
TGTGCTAGTGGTTTGGTTCAGGGTAACACCGGGGAGCTGTTTTTT
>many|TRBJ2-5|-|TRBV10-2
CASSDAGGSETQYF
TGCGCCAGCAGTGATGCCGGAGGGTCGGAGACCCAGTACTTC
>many|TRBJ2-3|TRBD1|TRBV30
CACRAGTGTWDTQYF
TGTGCCTGTCGTGCCGGGACAGGCACATGGGATACGCAGTATTTT
>-|TRBJ1-1|-|TRBV19
CASSMGANTEAFF
TGTGCCAGTAGTATGGGAGCAAACACTGAAGCTTTCTTT
>few|TRBJ1-4|-|TRBV12-3/TRBV12-4
CASRPPGEKLFF
TGTGCCAGCAGGCCCCCAGGTGAAAAACTGTTTTTT
>-|TRBJ2-3|-|TRBV11-2
CASSLKYTDTQYF
TGTGCCAGCAGCTTGAAGTACACAGATACGCAGTATTTT
>few|TRBJ2-2|TRBD1|TRBV19
CASSIGTVGGELFF
TGTGCCAGTAGTATTGGGACAGTTGGCGGGGAGCTGTTTTTT